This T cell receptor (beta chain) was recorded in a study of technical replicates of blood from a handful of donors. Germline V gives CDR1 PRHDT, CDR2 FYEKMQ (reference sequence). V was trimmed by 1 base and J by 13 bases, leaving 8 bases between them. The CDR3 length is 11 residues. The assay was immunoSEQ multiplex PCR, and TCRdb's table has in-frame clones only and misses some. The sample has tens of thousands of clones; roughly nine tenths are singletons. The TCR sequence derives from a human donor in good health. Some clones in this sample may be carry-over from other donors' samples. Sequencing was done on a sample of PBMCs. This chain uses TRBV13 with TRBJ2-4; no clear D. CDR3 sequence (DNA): TGTGCCAGCAGCTTAGATGGCCAACAGTACTTC. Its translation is CASSLDGQQYF.